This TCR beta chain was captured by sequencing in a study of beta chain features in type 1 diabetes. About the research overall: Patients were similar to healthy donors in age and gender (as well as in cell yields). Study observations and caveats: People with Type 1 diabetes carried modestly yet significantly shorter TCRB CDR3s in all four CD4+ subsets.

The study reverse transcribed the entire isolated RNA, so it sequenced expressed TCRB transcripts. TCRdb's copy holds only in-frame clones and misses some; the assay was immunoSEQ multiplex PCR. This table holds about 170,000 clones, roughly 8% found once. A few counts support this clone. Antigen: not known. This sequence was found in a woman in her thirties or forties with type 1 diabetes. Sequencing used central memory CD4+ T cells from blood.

CDR3 sequence reads: CASSSLDSEKLFF. For the CDR3, the DNA is TGCGCCAGCAGCAGCCTGGACAGCGAAAAACTGTTTTTT. V gene TRBV5-1 combines with J gene TRBJ1-4, with D perhaps matching TRBD1 (6 bases). V lost 4 bases to trimming and J lost 8 bases, with 12 bases between them. CDR3 length: 13 residues. CDR1 is SGHRS, CDR2 YFSETQ, per germline.